Included here is one T cell receptor (beta chain) sequence, with context. The sample comes from a study of tumor-infiltrating lymphocytes in localized non-small cell lung cancer. The CDR3 is 17 amino acids. Looked up from germline, CDR1 is SNHLY and CDR2 is FYNNEI. Trimming removed 6 bases from V and 0 bases from J, with 18 bases in between. TCRdb keeps only in-frame clones here, not all; method: immunoSEQ multiplex PCR. The repertoire has roughly 24,000 clones, roughly 71% of them found once; the top ten carry about 14%. This chain connects TRBV2 to TRBJ2-1, with D tentatively TRBD1 (6 bases). What was sequenced was lung tumor tissue. This clonotype was obtained from a human donor with non-small cell lung cancer. CDR3 residues: CASSSTLGRGSYNEQFF. CDR3 nucleotide sequence: TGTGCCAGCAGCTCAACTCTAGGCAGGGGCTCCTACAATGAGCAGTTCTTC.